Below, 23 T cell receptor beta chains from the same sample are listed, as sequenced in a study of cytomegalovirus exposure and HLA in healthy donors. The PCR made use of 60 Vbeta and 13 Jbeta primers. Some clones are missing from TCRdb's copy, which holds only in-frame ones; the method was immunoSEQ multiplex PCR. This sample yields roughly 150,000 clones, of which roughly 80% are seen a single time; around 6.6% belongs to the top ten. The sequencing input was PBMCs. These receptor sequences come from a woman aged 50 to 60 in good health and CMV-seropositive.

This chain links TRBV4-3 with TRBJ2-3; no definite D call. Trimming pared 1 base from V and 4 bases from J, leaving 9 bases between. The CDR3 sequence is 14 residues long. Germline lookup yields CDR1 LGHNA and CDR2 YSLEER. In DNA, the CDR3 is TGCGCCAGCAGCCAAGGGGCCGTCCCAGATACGCAGTATTTT. It specifies CASSQGAVPDTQYF.

The chain carries TRBV28 and TRBJ1-1; D is uncertain. The CDR3 is 16 residues long. V was trimmed by 6 bases and J by 1 base, leaving 18 bases between them. CDR1 is MDHEN, CDR2 SYDVKM, per germline. CDR3 sequence (DNA): TGTGCCAGCAGCCCTCTACGGAACAGACCGAACACTGAAGCTTTCTTT. Protein sequence: CASSPLRNRPNTEAFF.

The chain recombines TRBV9 with TRBJ1-6; tentatively, D is TRBD1 (5 bases). The CDR3 contains 16 residues. Germline assignment: CDR1 SGDLS and CDR2 YYNGEE. Trimming cost V 3 bases and J 5 bases, with 15 bases left between them. The CDR3 nucleotides read TGTGCCAGCAGCGGACTCATGACAGCAGATAATTCACCCCTCCACTTT. Translated, it gives CASSGLMTADNSPLHF.

To note about this clone: Compared with germline, one end of the junction differs, possibly owing to a read error. The rearrangement uses TRBV11-1 and TRBJ2-7; D uncertain. CDR3 size: 16 residues. CDR1 SGHAT and CDR2 FQDESV come from the germline V gene (reference sequence). In nucleotides, the CDR3 is TGTACCAGCCTCAAATGTATAAGCAAGGAGTTCCACGAGCAGTACTTC. Translated, it gives CTSLKCISKEFHEQYF.

This chain links TRBV4-3 with TRBJ1-2; D may be TRBD1 (6 bases). Trimming took off 0 bases at V and 4 bases at J, with 6 bases between the two ends. The CDR3 is 13 amino acids. Germline V CDR1 and CDR2: LGHNA, YSLEER. The CDR3 DNA follows: TGCGCCAGCAGCCAAGAAGGGGGCTATGGCTACACCTTC. Amino acids: CASSQEGGYGYTF.

The chain links TRBV27 to TRBJ1-2; D is uncertain. This CDR3 has 15 residues. Germline lookup yields CDR1 MNHEY and CDR2 SMNVEV (reference sequence). Trimming left V 5 bases short and J 1 base short, with 14 bases between. The CDR3 region is CASSPAGIINYGYTF. For the CDR3, the DNA is TGTGCCAGCAGTCCCGCGGGGATCATTAACTATGGCTACACCTTC.

The gene calls are TRBV28 and TRBJ2-2; tentatively, D is TRBD1 (5 bases). With 7 bases removed from V and 4 bases from J, the gap between germline ends came to 16 bases. The CDR3 contains 15 residues. Germline values: CDR1 MDHEN, CDR2 SYDVKM. CDR3 sequence (DNA): TGTGCCAGCACCACCGCCGACAGATTCACCGGGGAGCTGTTTTTT. It specifies CASTTADRFTGELFF. Complete variable domain (other parts from reference TRBV28 and TRBJ2-2): DVKVTQSSRYLVKRTGEKVFLECVQDMDHENMFWYRQDPGLGLRLIYFSYDVKMKEKGDIPEGYSVSREKKERFSLILESASTNQTSMYLCASTTADRFTGELFFGEGSRLTVL.

The chain recombines TRBV6-5 with TRBJ2-1, with 9 bases identical to TRBD2. This CDR3 has 14 amino acids. Trimming took 2 bases from V and 8 from J; bases not matched to a gene: 4. Germline V gene sequence: CDR1 MNHEY, CDR2 SVGAGI. The CDR3 is CASSYAGGLYEQFF. CDR3 nucleotides: TGTGCCAGCAGTTACGCGGGGGGGTTGTATGAGCAGTTCTTC.

The CDR3 DNA follows: TGTGCCAGCAGTCTGAATCCGGGGTTGACCGGGGAGCTGTTTTTT. Its protein product is CASSLNPGLTGELFF. This chain uses TRBV27 with TRBJ2-2; possible D gene TRBD2, 5 bases. Germline loops: CDR1 MNHEY, CDR2 SMNVEV (reference sequence). Trimming stripped 5 bases from V and 5 bases from J, with 15 bases between. This CDR3 is built from 15 residues.

This chain connects TRBV5-4 to TRBJ2-1; D gene uncertain. V lost 4 bases and J lost 6, with 5 bases in between. The CDR3 has 11 amino acids. From germline, CDR1 is SGHNT and CDR2 YYREEE (reference sequence). The CDR3 here is CASSLLNEQFF. The CDR3 nucleotides are TGTGCCAGCAGCCTCCTCAATGAGCAGTTCTTC.

CDR3 sequence (DNA): TGTGCCAGCAGCCCTTCCCCAGGGGTGAACACTGAAGCTTTCTTT. This codes for CASSPSPGVNTEAFF. The J gene is TRBJ1-1, the V gene TRBV9; TRBD1 is a possible D gene (6 bases). The CDR3 is made up of 15 amino acids. CDR1 SGDLS and CDR2 YYNGEE come from the germline V gene. Trimming shortened V by 4 bases and J by 0 bases, and 13 bases separated the two germline ends.

This chain joins TRBV28 and TRBJ1-2; 8 bases line up with TRBD1. The CDR3 runs to 14 residues. Per the germline V gene, CDR1 is MDHEN and CDR2 is SYDVKM. Trimming at V came to 6 bases and at J to 5 bases, leaving 8 bases not matched to a gene. CDR3 nucleotides: TGTGCCAGCAGGGCCTTGGACAGGGATTATGGCTACACCTTC. Translating it yields CASRALDRDYGYTF.

The chain links TRBV27 to TRBJ1-4; D is unresolved. CDR1 and CDR2 (germline): MNHEY, SMNVEV (reference sequence). This CDR3 comprises 14 residues. Trimming pared 4 bases from V and 3 bases from J, leaving 9 bases between. The CDR3 nucleotides read TGTGCCAGCAGTTCCCGGGGATCTAATGAAAAACTGTTTTTT. Protein product: CASSSRGSNEKLFF.

The genes are TRBV9 and TRBJ1-2; 8 positions agree with TRBD1. Germline V lookup: CDR1 SGDLS, CDR2 YYNGEE. The CDR3 is 14 amino acids. J lost 2 bases, V lost 3 bases, and 3 bases had no gene match. Here the CDR3 reads CASSGRGPNYGYTF. The CDR3 DNA reads as TGTGCCAGCAGCGGCAGGGGGCCCAACTATGGCTACACCTTC.

CDR3 bases: TGTGCCAGCAGCGTAGCTACGGCTAGCGGGGGGCCTTACAATGAGCAGTTCTTC. It encodes CASSVATASGGPYNEQFF. The chain links TRBV9 to TRBJ2-1; 11 nucleotides align to TRBD2. The CDR3 is made up of 18 amino acids. V shed 0 bases and J 4 bases; nucleotides not matched to a gene: 9. Germline CDR1 and CDR2: SGDLS and YYNGEE.

The rearrangement links TRBV30 to TRBJ1-4, with D uncertain. Between the trimmed V and J ends, which lost 0 bases and 3 bases, there was a span of 11 bases. The CDR3 is 15 amino acids. The germline CDR1 and CDR2 sequences are GTSNPN and SVGIG (reference sequence). CDR3 amino acids: CAWSVPGRANEKLFF. The CDR3 bases are TGTGCCTGGAGTGTACCTGGGAGGGCTAATGAAAAACTGTTTTTT. Filled out from reference TRBV30 and TRBJ1-4, the complete variable domain reads SQTIHQWPATLVQPVGSPLSLECTVEGTSNPNLYWYRQAAGRGLQLLFYSVGIGQISSEVPQNLSASRPQDRQFILSSKKLLLSDSGFYLCAWSVPGRANEKLFFGSGTQLSVL.

J is TRBJ2-1 and V is TRBV4-3, with 9 bases matching TRBD2. V was clipped by 0 bases and J by 2 bases; unmatched bases: 5. The CDR3 is 17 amino acids. CDR1 is LGHNA and CDR2 is YSLEER in the germline V gene. The CDR3 loop reads CASSQDSSGGPYNEQFF. The CDR3 nucleotides read TGCGCCAGCAGCCAAGATAGTAGCGGGGGCCCCTACAATGAGCAGTTCTTC.

The V and J genes are TRBV29-1 and TRBJ2-2; no reliable D call. Germline V CDR1 and CDR2: SQVTM, ANQGSEA. CDR3 size: 13 residues. The V gene lost 6 bases and the J gene lost 4 bases, with 12 bases spanning the gap. The CDR3 region has the DNA TGCAGCGTACTTCTCGGTGGCACCGGGGAGCTGTTTTTT. This sequence encodes CSVLLGGTGELFF.

CDR3 in DNA: TGTGCCAGCAGTGCCCGACAGGGAACCATTTTAGGCTACACCTTC. It specifies CASSARQGTILGYTF. The chain carries TRBV2 and TRBJ1-2; TRBD1 matches 7 bases. CDR1 and CDR2 from the germline V gene are SNHLY and FYNNEI. The CDR3 is made up of 15 amino acids. With 4 bases clipped from V and 8 bases from J, the junction kept 13 bases outside the gene matches.

As regards this clone: The sample has other DNA sequences that encode this CDR3 too. The CDR3 DNA sequence: TGTGCCAGCAGCTTAGCCCGGGGAACTGAAGCTTTCTTT. Protein product: CASSLARGTEAFF. V usage is TRBV7-9 and J usage is TRBJ1-1, with unresolved D. The CDR3 runs to 13 residues. Germline loops: CDR1 SEHNR, CDR2 FQNEAQ (reference sequence). V was trimmed by 0 bases and J by 5 bases, leaving 7 bases between them. The variable domain in full, with the rest retrieved from reference TRBV7-9 and TRBJ1-1, is DTGVSQNPRHKITKRGQNVTFRCDPISEHNRLYWYRQTLGQGPEFLTYFQNEAQLEKSRLLSDRFSAERPKGSFSTLEIQRTEQGDSAMYLCASSLARGTEAFFGQGTRLTVV.

This clone has just one count. The chain joins TRBV6-6 to TRBJ1-4, with D unresolved. V was shortened by 4 bases and J by 7 bases, with 4 bases between the two germline ends. This CDR3 is 11 amino acids long. Per germline, CDR1 MNHNY and CDR2 SVGAGI (reference sequence). As DNA, the CDR3 is TGTGCCAGCAGTTTACTTGAAAAACTGTTTTTT. This encodes CASSLLEKLFF.

The chain joins TRBV6-1 to TRBJ2-7; TRBD1 matches at 9 bases. This CDR3 has 15 amino acids. Trimming cost V 8 bases and J 3 bases; bases outside gene matches: 11. Germline V lookup: CDR1 MNHNS, CDR2 SASEGT. The CDR3 protein is CASRAGTGFIYEQYF. CDR3 bases: TGTGCCAGCCGGGCGGGGACAGGGTTTATCTACGAGCAGTACTTC.

The rearrangement joins TRBV7-3 to TRBJ2-1, with TRBD1 matching 8 bases. After removal of 3 bases from V and 8 bases from J, the junction contained 9 bases not matched to a gene. Germline V lookup: CDR1 SGHTA, CDR2 FQGTGA. This CDR3 is built from 15 residues. The CDR3 protein is CASSLSGGRADEQFF. CDR3 DNA sequence: TGTGCCAGCAGCTTGTCAGGGGGCAGAGCTGATGAGCAGTTCTTC.